One and the same sample provided the 19 T cell receptor beta chains below, sequenced in a study of Graves' ophthalmopathy and Graves' hyperthyroidism. Amplifying from RNA transcripts, the study obtained TCR beta CDR3 regions. The authors performed first-round RT-PCR with HTBI primers and then a second-round multiplex PCR. TCRdb independently ran MiXCR on the multiplex PCR reads; one entry per CDR3 protein. The repertoire includes some 520,000 distinct CDR3 sequences, around 14% of them detected once, and roughly 10% sits in the top ten. The source material was blood. Receptors were obtained from a woman aged 25 to 39 with Graves' ophthalmopathy.

This chain uses TRBV7-4 with TRBJ2-2, with D tentatively TRBD2 (6 bases). The germline V gene encodes CDR1 SGHVT and CDR2 SQSDAQ. The length of the CDR3 is 15 residues. Trimming pared 3 bases from V and 7 bases from J, leaving 15 bases between. CDR3 DNA sequence: TGTGCCAGCAGCTTGACGGGAGTGATCATCGGGGAGCTGTTTTTT. As protein: CASSLTGVIIGELFF.

In its sample, this clonotype was seen many times. The gene calls are TRBV9 and TRBJ1-2; 9 nucleotides align to TRBD1. In germline, CDR1 is SGDLS, CDR2 YYNGEE. The CDR3 runs 15 residues. With 3 bases clipped from V and 6 bases from J, the junction kept 9 bases outside the gene matches. The DNA for the CDR3 is TGTGCCAGCAGCGCCAACAGGGGGCTTAGGGATGGCTACACCTTC. This encodes CASSANRGLRDGYTF.

The chain has TRBV20-1 and TRBJ2-7, with 13 nucleotides matching TRBD2. The CDR3 consists of 16 residues. Per germline, CDR1 DFQATT and CDR2 SNEGSKA (reference sequence). V was clipped by 6 bases and J by 3 bases; unmatched bases: 11. DNA of the CDR3: TGCAGTGCCAGCAGGACTAGCGGGAGTGGGTTCTACGAGCAGTACTTC. This encodes CSASRTSGSGFYEQYF.

In its sample, this clonotype was seen a few times. The chain uses TRBV30 and TRBJ2-2; 7 positions match TRBD2. V lost 2 bases, J lost 7 bases, and 13 bases stayed unmatched. The CDR3 consists of 16 residues. Per germline, CDR1 GTSNPN and CDR2 SVGIG (reference sequence). CDR3 sequence (DNA): TGTGCCTGGAGTCTAGGTCTAGCGGTGAAAATCGGGGAGCTGTTTTTT. Amino acids: CAWSLGLAVKIGELFF.

This rearrangement joins TRBV30 to TRBJ1-2; D possibly corresponds to TRBD1 (5 bases). The ends were cut back, 2 bases at V and 8 bases at J, with 30 bases in the middle. The CDR3 contains 18 residues. Germline V gives CDR1 GTSNPN, CDR2 SVGIG (reference sequence). In DNA form, the CDR3 reads TGTGCCTGGAGTCCAAATTCCGGGACTTCACCCTACTCATTAGGCTACACCTTC. This sequence encodes CAWSPNSGTSPYSLGYTF.

In this sample, this clonotype turned up many times. CDR3 in DNA: TGCAGTGCTAGACCCTTACAGGGTTTAGAGACCCAGTACTTC. Translation gives CSARPLQGLETQYF. This rearrangement joins TRBV20-1 to TRBJ2-5, with a possible D match to TRBD1 (6 bases). V lost 2 bases, J lost 4 bases, and 14 bases lay in between. This CDR3 has 14 amino acids. Germline-derived CDR1 and CDR2 are DFQATT and SNEGSKA (reference sequence).

This clonotype was observed a few times. The chain couples TRBV6-1 to TRBJ1-2, with D tentatively TRBD1 (5 bases). CDR1 MNHNS and CDR2 SASEGT come from the germline V gene. CDR3 length: 14 amino acids. The V and J ends lost 10 bases and 2 bases respectively, with 17 bases between them. CDR3 nucleotide sequence: TGTGCCATCAGCCCCTTTTGGGACAACTATGGCTACACCTTC. Protein: CAISPFWDNYGYTF.

This clonotype was recorded at least ten times. This chain links TRBV11-2 with TRBJ2-7, with a possible D match to TRBD2 (6 bases). The germline gives CDR1 SGHAT, CDR2 FQNNGV. Trimming shortened V by 0 bases and J by 4 bases, and 13 bases separated the two germline ends. The length of the CDR3 is 15 residues. Here the CDR3 reads CASSLEAGDLYEQYF. DNA for the CDR3: TGTGCCAGCAGCTTAGAGGCCGGGGACTTGTACGAGCAGTACTTC.

CDR3 nucleotide sequence: TGCGCCAGCATCCCGGGGACAGGTGGCGCCTACGAGCAGTACTTC. Its protein is CASIPGTGGAYEQYF. The genes are TRBV5-1 and TRBJ2-7; 8 bases are shared with TRBD1. This CDR3 has 15 amino acids. V dropped 6 bases and J dropped 2; count of bases not matched to a gene: 10. From germline, CDR1 is SGHRS and CDR2 YFSETQ. Complete variable domain (other parts from reference TRBV5-1 and TRBJ2-7): KAGVTQTPRYLIKTRGQQVTLSCSPISGHRSVSWYQQTPGQGLQFLFEYFSETQRNKGNFPGRFSGRQFSNSRSEMNVSTLELGDSALYLCASIPGTGGAYEQYFGPGTRLTVT.

This clonotype was picked up a small number of times. The rearrangement links TRBV30 to TRBJ2-7; weak D call: TRBD2 (5 bases). Germline V gene sequence: CDR1 GTSNPN, CDR2 SVGIG (reference sequence). This CDR3 contains 11 residues. The V gene lost 6 bases and the J gene lost 2 bases, with 8 bases spanning the gap. CDR3 nucleotide sequence: TGTGCCTGTGAGGGAACCTACGAGCAGTACTTC. This encodes CACEGTYEQYF. The variable domain in full, completed from reference TRBV30 and TRBJ2-7, reads SQTIHQWPATLVQPVGSPLSLECTVEGTSNPNLYWYRQAAGRGLQLLFYSVGIGQISSEVPQNLSASRPQDRQFILSSKKLLLSDSGFYLCACEGTYEQYFGPGTRLTVT.

This clonotype came up many times. This sequence joins TRBV13 and TRBJ1-1; D is unresolved. V was trimmed by 6 bases and J by 3 bases, leaving 8 bases between them. Germline assignment: CDR1 PRHDT and CDR2 FYEKMQ (reference sequence). The CDR3 is 12 amino acids. Written as DNA, the CDR3 is TGTGCCAGCAGGAAAAGCTACACTGAAGCTTTCTTT. Protein product: CASRKSYTEAFF.

This clonotype was counted between two and nine times. This chain links TRBV4-1 with TRBJ2-5; 7 nucleotides match TRBD2. The V gene end was trimmed by 0 bases and the J gene end by 7 bases; junction bases not matched to a gene: 8. This CDR3 is built from 15 residues. Germline values: CDR1 MGHRA, CDR2 YSYEKL. The CDR3 DNA is TGCGCCAGCAGCCAAGAAGGTGGCGGGAGCGGGACCCAGTACTTC. Residues: CASSQEGGGSGTQYF.

With respect to this clonotype: A junction boundary mismatches the germline segment, possibly from a read error. The rearrangement links TRBV11-1 to TRBJ1-3; the D gene is possibly TRBD1 (5 bases). Germline CDR1 SGHAT, CDR2 FQDESV (reference sequence). The CDR3 spans 16 residues. CDR3 in DNA: TGTGCCAGCAGCTTAGAAATGGGGGTCACTGGAAACACTATATATTTT. It is translated as CASSLEMGVTGNTIYF.

This clonotype was seen ten or more times. The J gene is TRBJ1-2, the V gene TRBV12-3 or TRBV12-4, with a possible D match to TRBD1 (6 bases). The V and J ends lost 4 bases and 4 bases respectively, with 16 bases between them. This CDR3 contains 15 residues. Here the CDR3 reads CASSSHGGASYGYTF. The CDR3 DNA is TGTGCCAGCAGTTCCCATGGGGGGGCGAGCTATGGCTACACCTTC.

This clonotype was found a few times. V usage is TRBV12-3 or TRBV12-4 and J usage is TRBJ2-7, with a weak D call TRBD1 (6 bases). Trimming left V 8 bases short and J 4 bases short, with 18 bases between. The CDR3 has 14 amino acids. The CDR3 nucleotides are TGTGCCAGCGGGTCGACAGGAGCGATATACGAGCAGTACTTC. Its translation: CASGSTGAIYEQYF.

This clonotype turned up a few times. The V and J genes are TRBV18 and TRBJ2-7; unclear D gene. Trimming removed 2 bases from V and 1 base from J, with 15 bases in between. CDR1 is KGHSH, CDR2 LQKENI, per germline. The CDR3 contains 16 residues. CDR3 nucleotides: TGTGCCAGCTCACCATCGGCAGGATTAGATTCCTACGAGCAGTACTTC. It specifies CASSPSAGLDSYEQYF.

In its sample, this clonotype was seen many times. V and J are TRBV28 and TRBJ1-3; D ambiguous. Trimming pared 3 bases from V and 0 bases from J, leaving 9 bases between. This CDR3 comprises 15 residues. Germline CDR1 MDHEN, CDR2 SYDVKM. The CDR3 nucleotides read TGTGCCAGCAGTTTCTCGCAACTCTCTGGAAACACCATATATTTT. Amino acids: CASSFSQLSGNTIYF.

This clonotype showed up many times. V and J are TRBV11-1 and TRBJ2-3; perhaps TRBD2 as D (5 bases). V was cut by 3 bases and J by 6 bases, with 16 bases left in between. Germline V CDR1 and CDR2: SGHAT, FQDESV (reference sequence). The CDR3 is made up of 15 amino acids. DNA for the CDR3: TGTGCCAGCAGCTTCCCGGGAAGTAGAGGTGATACGCAGTATTTT. It encodes CASSFPGSRGDTQYF. The variable domain in full, completed from reference TRBV11-1 and TRBJ2-3, reads EAEVAQSPRYKITEKSQAVAFWCDPISGHATLYWYRQILGQGPELLVQFQDESVVDDSQLPKDRFSAERLKGVDSTLKIQPAELGDSAMYLCASSFPGSRGDTQYFGPGTRLTVL.

This clonotype was seen repeatedly, ten times or more. This rearrangement joins TRBV6-5 to TRBJ2-6, with 9 bases aligning to TRBD1. The V gene end was trimmed by 2 bases and the J gene end by 0 bases; junction bases not matched to a gene: 2. This CDR3 is 17 amino acids long. Germline CDR1 reads MNHEY; CDR2 reads SVGAGI. CDR3 amino acids: CASSYETGGSGANVLTF. The CDR3 DNA reads TGTGCCAGCAGTTACGAGACAGGGGGCTCTGGGGCCAACGTCCTGACTTTC.